These T cell receptor beta chains were read from a single sample in a study of cytomegalovirus exposure and HLA in healthy donors. Only in-frame clones appear in the TCRdb table, and some are missing; sequencing was by immunoSEQ multiplex PCR. The top ten hold 1.2% of the sample, which has some 130,000 clones, roughly nine tenths seen once. Sequenced material: PBMCs. These receptors came from a woman aged 18-29 years in good health and CMV-seronegative. Both conserved end residues are part of each CDR3. The D gene is left open where the match is weak. Clone size is not always given. Where it is, it says once, few, many or a class for expanded clones.

V: TRBV2; J: TRBJ1-6; D: -; size: -; CDR3: CASTLAGGERTLHF; DNA: TGTGCCAGCACCCTCGCGGGGGGTGAAAGGACCCTCCACTTT
V: TRBV11-2; J: TRBJ1-6; D: -; size: -; CDR3: CASSLGTNSPLHF; DNA: TGTGCCAGCAGCTTAGGGACAAATTCACCCCTCCACTTT
V: TRBV2; J: TRBJ1-1; D: -; size: -; CDR3: CASRGQLNTEAFF; DNA: TGTGCCAGCCGTGGACAGCTGAACACTGAAGCTTTCTTT
V: TRBV9; J: TRBJ2-2; D: -; size: -; CDR3: CASSVSGTGELFF; DNA: TGTGCCAGCAGCGTGTCCGGGACCGGGGAGCTGTTTTTT
V: TRBV18; J: TRBJ1-1; D: TRBD1; size: -; CDR3: CASFDRVENTEAFF; DNA: TGTGCCAGCTTTGACAGGGTAGAGAACACTGAAGCTTTCTTT
V: TRBV11-2; J: TRBJ2-7; D: TRBD1; size: -; CDR3: CASSFAGTGSNEQYF; DNA: TGTGCCAGCAGCTTCGCCGGGACAGGTTCGAACGAGCAGTACTTC
V: TRBV27; J: TRBJ1-2; D: -; size: -; CDR3: CASSLEGNHYGYTF; DNA: TGTGCCAGCAGTTTAGAGGGAAACCACTATGGCTACACCTTC
V: TRBV7-2; J: TRBJ2-2; D: TRBD1; size: -; CDR3: CASSGRGSPGELFF; DNA: TGTGCCAGCAGCGGCAGGGGGTCCCCCGGGGAGCTGTTTTTT
V: TRBV7-6; J: TRBJ2-7; D: -; size: once; CDR3: CASSLGPRTYEQYF; DNA: TGTGCCAGCAGCTTAGGGCCCCGAACCTACGAGCAGTACTTC
V: TRBV4-2; J: TRBJ2-3; D: TRBD1; size: -; CDR3: CASSRDRGTDTQYF; DNA: TGTGCCAGCAGCCGGGACAGGGGCACAGATACGCAGTATTTT
V: TRBV7-9; J: TRBJ1-6; D: TRBD1; size: -; CDR3: CASSSPRAGGSYNSPLHF; DNA: TGTGCCAGCAGCTCCCCGCGCGCAGGGGGATCCTATAATTCACCCCTCCACTTT
V: TRBV10-2; J: TRBJ2-5; D: TRBD2; size: -; CDR3: CASSGWTGTSRETQYF; DNA: TGCGCCAGCAGTGGGTGGACCGGGACTAGCAGAGAGACCCAGTACTTC
V: TRBV5-5; J: TRBJ1-4; D: TRBD1; size: -; CDR3: CASSLGKPRTGGIF; DNA: TGTGCCAGCAGCTTGGGTAAACCTAGGACAGGGGGGATTTTT
V: TRBV4-2; J: TRBJ2-1; D: TRBD2; size: once; CDR3: CASSPPALTSGVRGSYNEQFF; DNA: TGTGCCAGCAGCCCCCCGGCCCTGACTAGCGGGGTCCGAGGCTCCTACAATGAGCAGTTCTTC
V: TRBV9; J: TRBJ2-1; D: TRBD2; size: -; CDR3: CASSPWGLAGYNEQFF; DNA: TGTGCCAGCAGCCCCTGGGGGCTAGCGGGGTACAATGAGCAGTTCTTC
V: TRBV13; J: TRBJ1-1; D: -; size: -; CDR3: CASSLERTDEAFF; DNA: TGTGCCAGCAGCTTAGAAAGGACAGATGAAGCTTTCTTT